This T cell receptor (beta chain) was identified during a study of OX40 agonist ivuxolimab in advanced cancers. Study-level background: Patients were treated with ivuxolimab, an agonistic anti-OX40 (CD134) antibody. Study findings and constraints: Dose levels from 0.1 to 3.0 mg/kg saw CD4+ and CD8+ blood T cells expand clonally by week 6. Low normalized T-cell clonal expansion was also seen in some nonresponders. In general, CD8+ T cells held more expanded clones than CD4+ did, on average.

The repertoire was sequenced with immunoSEQ multiplex PCR; TCRdb's copy has only in-frame clones and lacks some. The profile shows around 25,000 clones, roughly 90% of them singletons. The V end lost 2 bases, the J end lost 6 bases, and 14 bases lay between the germline ends. Germline values: CDR1 MNHEY, CDR2 SMNVEV (reference sequence). This CDR3 region has 15 residues. As to this clone: Its antigen is undetermined.

The origin of this receptor is an adult with an advanced solid tumor such as melanoma, head and neck, liver or kidney cancer. This sample comprised CD4+ or CD8+ T cells sorted from blood, obtained in a trial of the OX40 agonist ivuxolimab. The J gene is TRBJ2-1, the V gene TRBV27; D tentatively fits TRBD1 or TRBD2 (5 bases each). The CDR3 loop is CASSLGPIGGNEQFF. The CDR3 coding sequence is TGTGCCAGCAGTTTAGGGCCCATTGGGGGCAATGAGCAGTTCTTC.